The sequence of this TCR beta chain was determined in a study of regulatory T cells in long-lasting Graves disease. Time point specified: persistent/refractory GD, antithyroid drugs over 5 years with positive TRAb. Extracted RNA from PBMCs served as the source of the TCR library. According to the study, TCR beta libraries were built with iRepertoire HTBI primers and CDR3-region Arm-PCR. TCRdb reprocessed the multiplex PCR reads with MiXCR, giving one entry per CDR3 protein. The sample carries 500,000 to 700,000 distinct CDR3 sequences, 25% to 35% recorded once. The table lists this clonotype with a few counts. The sequence came from a female donor with Graves disease. Sequencing used peripheral blood mononuclear cells (PBMCs), obtained when the disease was refractory, from a patient treated with antithyroid drugs.

The CDR3 reads CASSWRTAYEQYF. The DNA of the CDR3 is TGTGCCAGCAGCTGGCGGACAGCCTACGAGCAGTACTTC. This chain links TRBV11-2 with TRBJ2-7; D is perhaps TRBD1 (6 bases). Germline V lookup: CDR1 SGHAT, CDR2 FQNNGV. Trimming removed 4 bases at V and 2 bases at J, with 9 bases between. The CDR3 contains 13 residues.